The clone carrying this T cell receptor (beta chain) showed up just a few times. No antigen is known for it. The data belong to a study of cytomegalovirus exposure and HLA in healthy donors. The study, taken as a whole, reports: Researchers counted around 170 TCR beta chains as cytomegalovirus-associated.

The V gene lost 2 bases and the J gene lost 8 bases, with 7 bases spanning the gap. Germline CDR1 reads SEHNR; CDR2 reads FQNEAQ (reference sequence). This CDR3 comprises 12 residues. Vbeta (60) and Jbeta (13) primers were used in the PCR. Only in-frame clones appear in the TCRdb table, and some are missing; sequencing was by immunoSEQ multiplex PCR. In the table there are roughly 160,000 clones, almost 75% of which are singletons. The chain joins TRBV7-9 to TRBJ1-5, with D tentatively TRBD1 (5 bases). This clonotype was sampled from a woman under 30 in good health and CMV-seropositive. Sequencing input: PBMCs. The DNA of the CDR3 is TGTGCCAGCAGCTTATCGGGGGAGCCCCAGCATTTT. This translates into CASSLSGEPQHF.